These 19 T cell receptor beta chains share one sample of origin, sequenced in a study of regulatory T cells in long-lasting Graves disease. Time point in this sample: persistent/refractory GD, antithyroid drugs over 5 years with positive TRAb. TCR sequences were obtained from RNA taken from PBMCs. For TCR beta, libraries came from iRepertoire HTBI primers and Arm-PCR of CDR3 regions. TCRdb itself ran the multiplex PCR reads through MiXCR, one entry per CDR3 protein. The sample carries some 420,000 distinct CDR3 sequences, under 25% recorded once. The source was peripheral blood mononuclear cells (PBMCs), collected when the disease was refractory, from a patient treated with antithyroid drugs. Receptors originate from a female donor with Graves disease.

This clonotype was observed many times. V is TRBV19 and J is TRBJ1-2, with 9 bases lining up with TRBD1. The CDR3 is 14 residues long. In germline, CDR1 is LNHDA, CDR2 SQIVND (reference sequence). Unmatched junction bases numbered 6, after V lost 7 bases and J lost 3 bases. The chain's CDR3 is CASTPDRGDYGYTF. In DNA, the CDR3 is TGTGCCAGTACCCCGGACAGGGGCGACTATGGCTACACCTTC.

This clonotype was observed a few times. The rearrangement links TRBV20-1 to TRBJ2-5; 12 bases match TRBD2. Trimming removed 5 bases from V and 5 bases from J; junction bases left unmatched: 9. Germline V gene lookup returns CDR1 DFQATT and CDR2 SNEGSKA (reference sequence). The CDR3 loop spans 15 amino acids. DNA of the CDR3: TGCAGTGCTCCCGACGGACTAGCGGGACCGGAGACCCAGTACTTC. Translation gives CSAPDGLAGPETQYF.

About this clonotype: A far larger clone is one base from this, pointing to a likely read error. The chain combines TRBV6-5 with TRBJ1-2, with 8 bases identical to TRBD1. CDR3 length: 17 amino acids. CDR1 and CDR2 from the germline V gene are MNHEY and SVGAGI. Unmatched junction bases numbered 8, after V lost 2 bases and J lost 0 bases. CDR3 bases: TGTGCCAGCAGTTACCCAGGACGGACAGGGCCTAACTATGGCTACACCTTC. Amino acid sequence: CASSYPGRTGPNYGYTF.

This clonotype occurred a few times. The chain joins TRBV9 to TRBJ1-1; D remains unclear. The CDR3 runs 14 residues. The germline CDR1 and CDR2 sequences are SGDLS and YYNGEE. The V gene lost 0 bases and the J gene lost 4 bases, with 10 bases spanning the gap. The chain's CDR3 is CASSVGPGFTEAFF. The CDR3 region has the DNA TGTGCCAGCAGCGTAGGCCCAGGATTCACTGAAGCTTTCTTT.

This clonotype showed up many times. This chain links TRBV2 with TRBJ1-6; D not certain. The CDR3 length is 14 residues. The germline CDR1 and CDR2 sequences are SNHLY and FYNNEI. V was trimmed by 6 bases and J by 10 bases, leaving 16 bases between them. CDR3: CASRVELAGSPLHF. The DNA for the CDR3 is TGTGCCAGCAGGGTGGAGTTGGCCGGGTCACCCCTCCACTTT.

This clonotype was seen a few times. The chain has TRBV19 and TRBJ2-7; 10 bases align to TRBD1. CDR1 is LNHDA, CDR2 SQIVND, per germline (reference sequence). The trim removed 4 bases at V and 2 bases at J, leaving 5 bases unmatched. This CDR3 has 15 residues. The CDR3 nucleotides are TGTGCCAGTAGTACCCGGACAGGGGGTACCTACGAGCAGTACTTC. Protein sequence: CASSTRTGGTYEQYF.

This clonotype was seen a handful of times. CDR3 sequence reads: CASSLGLGTYNEQFF. CDR3 DNA sequence: TGTGCCAGCAGTTTAGGACTAGGCACCTACAATGAGCAGTTCTTC. The chain joins TRBV12-3 or TRBV12-4 to TRBJ2-1; a possible D gene is TRBD2 (6 bases). CDR3 length: 15 residues. V lost 1 base and J lost 2, with 9 bases in between.

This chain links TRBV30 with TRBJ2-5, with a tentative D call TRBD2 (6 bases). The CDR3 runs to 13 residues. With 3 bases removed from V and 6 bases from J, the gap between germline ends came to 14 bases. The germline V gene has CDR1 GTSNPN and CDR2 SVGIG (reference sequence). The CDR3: CAWSEEGRKTQYF. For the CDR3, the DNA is TGTGCCTGGAGCGAGGAAGGGAGGAAGACCCAGTACTTC.

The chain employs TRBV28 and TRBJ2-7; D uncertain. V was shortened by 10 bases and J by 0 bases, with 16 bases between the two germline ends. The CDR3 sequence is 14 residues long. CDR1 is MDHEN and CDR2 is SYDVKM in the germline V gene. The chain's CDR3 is CATLLNILSYEQYF. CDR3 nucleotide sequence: TGTGCCACGCTCCTAAACATCCTCTCCTACGAGCAGTACTTC.

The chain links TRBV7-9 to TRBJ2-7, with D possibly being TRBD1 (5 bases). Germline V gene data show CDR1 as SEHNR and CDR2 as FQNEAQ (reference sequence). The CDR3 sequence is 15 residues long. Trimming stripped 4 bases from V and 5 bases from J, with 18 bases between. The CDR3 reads CASSSFQGALDEQYF. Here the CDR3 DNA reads TGTGCCAGCAGCTCATTTCAGGGTGCCCTAGACGAGCAGTACTTC.

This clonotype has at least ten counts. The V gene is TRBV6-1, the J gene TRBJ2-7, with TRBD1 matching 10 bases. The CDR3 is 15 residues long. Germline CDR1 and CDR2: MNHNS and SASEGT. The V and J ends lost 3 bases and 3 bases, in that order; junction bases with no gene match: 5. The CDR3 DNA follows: TGTGCCAGCAGTGATGCCGGGACAGGGGTCTACGAGCAGTACTTC. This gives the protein CASSDAGTGVYEQYF.

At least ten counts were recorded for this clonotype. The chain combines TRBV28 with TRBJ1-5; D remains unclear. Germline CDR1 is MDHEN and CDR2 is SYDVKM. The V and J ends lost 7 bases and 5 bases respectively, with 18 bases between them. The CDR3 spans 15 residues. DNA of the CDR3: TGTGCCAGCAAACAGACCCTCTTCTCTTATCAGCCCCAGCATTTT. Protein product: CASKQTLFSYQPQHF.

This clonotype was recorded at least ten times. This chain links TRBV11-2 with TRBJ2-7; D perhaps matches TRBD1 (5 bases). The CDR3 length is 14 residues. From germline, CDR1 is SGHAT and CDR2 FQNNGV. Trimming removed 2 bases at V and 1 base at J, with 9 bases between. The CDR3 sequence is CASSLTDTSYEQYF. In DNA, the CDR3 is TGTGCCAGCAGCTTAACGGACACTTCCTACGAGCAGTACTTC.

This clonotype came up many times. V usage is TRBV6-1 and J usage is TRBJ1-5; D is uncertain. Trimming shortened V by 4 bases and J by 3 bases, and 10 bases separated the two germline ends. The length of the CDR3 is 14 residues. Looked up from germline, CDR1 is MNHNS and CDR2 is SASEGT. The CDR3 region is CASSADGVNQPQHF. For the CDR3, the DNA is TGTGCCAGCAGTGCGGACGGAGTCAATCAGCCCCAGCATTTT.

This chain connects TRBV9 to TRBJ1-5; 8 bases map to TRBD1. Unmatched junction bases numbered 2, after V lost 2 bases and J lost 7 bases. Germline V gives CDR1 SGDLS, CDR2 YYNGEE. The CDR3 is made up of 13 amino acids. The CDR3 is CASSVRTGQPQHF. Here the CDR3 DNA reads TGTGCCAGCAGCGTCCGGACAGGGCAGCCCCAGCATTTT.

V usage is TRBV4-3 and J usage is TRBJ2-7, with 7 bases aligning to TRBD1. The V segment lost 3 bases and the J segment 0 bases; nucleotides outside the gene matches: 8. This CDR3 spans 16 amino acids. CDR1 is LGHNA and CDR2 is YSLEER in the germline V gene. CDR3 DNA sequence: TGCGCCAGCAGCCACCTAAACAGGGGCCTCTCCTACGAGCAGTACTTC. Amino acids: CASSHLNRGLSYEQYF.

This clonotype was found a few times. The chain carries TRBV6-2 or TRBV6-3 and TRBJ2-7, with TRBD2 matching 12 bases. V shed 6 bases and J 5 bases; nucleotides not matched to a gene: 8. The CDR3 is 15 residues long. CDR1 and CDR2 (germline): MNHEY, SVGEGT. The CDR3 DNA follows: TGTGCCAGCAGCTATACTAGCGGGAGGTCAAACGAGCAGTACTTC. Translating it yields CASSYTSGRSNEQYF.

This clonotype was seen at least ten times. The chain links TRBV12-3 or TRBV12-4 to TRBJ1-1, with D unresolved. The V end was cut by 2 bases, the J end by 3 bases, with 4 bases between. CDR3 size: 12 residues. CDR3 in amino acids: CASSLPDTEAFF. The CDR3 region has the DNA TGTGCCAGCAGTTTACCCGACACTGAAGCTTTCTTT.

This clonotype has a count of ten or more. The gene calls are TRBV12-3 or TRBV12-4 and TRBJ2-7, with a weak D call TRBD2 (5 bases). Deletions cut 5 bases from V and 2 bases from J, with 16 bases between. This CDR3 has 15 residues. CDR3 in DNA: TGTGCCAGCAGTCGAGAGGCGGAGGCCGCCTACGAGCAGTACTTC. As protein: CASSREAEAAYEQYF.